This T cell receptor beta chain was obtained from a study of neurological immune-mediated disorders. The study's findings and limits: According to phylogenetic grouping, one related-CDR3 cluster, a possible signature, contained the repertoires of 18 of 34 multiple sclerosis patients.

Unsorted libraries came from 2 million PBMCs stored at -80 °C. It was by 5'RACE with 10-nucleotide random UMIs that the cDNA was made. TCRdb analysed the 5' RACE reads with MiXCR anew, one entry per CDR3 protein. The sample records some 78,000 distinct CDR3 sequences, about 5.2% being singletons. This clonotype was picked up many times. The antigen is unknown. The receptor was derived from a woman in her thirties with multiple sclerosis. The source material was PBMCs.

The CDR3 sequence: CASSRGQGNTIYF. The CDR3 coding sequence is TGCGCCAGCAGCCGAGGACAGGGAAACACCATATATTTT. The chain recombines TRBV5-1 with TRBJ1-3; a possible D gene is TRBD1 (6 bases). Trimming took off 4 bases at V and 4 bases at J, with 9 bases between the two ends. Per germline, CDR1 SGHRS and CDR2 YFSETQ. The CDR3 sequence is 13 residues long.